These 14 T cell receptor beta chains share one sample of origin, sequenced in a study of beta chain features in type 1 diabetes. Sequencing targeted expressed TCRB transcripts, as all isolated RNA had been reverse transcribed. The assay was immunoSEQ multiplex PCR, and TCRdb's table has in-frame clones only and misses some. The sample consists of under 400,000 clones, about 18% of them appearing once. The sample consisted of naive CD4+ T cells from blood. Receptors were obtained from a woman aged 18 to 35 in good health.

This clone was recorded a few times. V gene TRBV29-1 combines with J gene TRBJ2-5, with a possible D match to TRBD2 (6 bases). Germline CDR1 reads SQVTM; CDR2 reads ANQGSEA. V lost 3 bases, J lost 5 bases, and 13 bases lay in between. CDR3 length equals 13 residues. CDR3 region: CSVDKTGVETQYF. The CDR3 region has the DNA TGCAGCGTTGATAAGACGGGAGTGGAGACCCAGTACTTC.

This chain links TRBV30 with TRBJ1-1; D is undetermined. This CDR3 is 11 amino acids long. The germline V gene has CDR1 GTSNPN and CDR2 SVGIG (reference sequence). V lost 2 bases and J 5 bases, leaving 6 bases between the germline ends. CDR3 protein: CAWSRRTEAFF. CDR3 nucleotide sequence: TGTGCCTGGAGTCGGCGGACTGAAGCTTTCTTT.

This sequence joins TRBV7-2 and TRBJ2-3, with 7 bases identical to TRBD2. V lost 4 bases to trimming and J lost 0 bases; unmatched junction nucleotides: 4. The CDR3 is 15 amino acids. CDR1 is SGHTA, CDR2 FQGNSA, per germline. The CDR3 here is CASSSRLASTDTQYF. The CDR3 DNA reads as TGTGCCAGCAGCTCCAGACTAGCTAGCACAGATACGCAGTATTTT.

The chain carries TRBV29-1 and TRBJ2-5; 8 bases agree with TRBD2. V lost 3 bases and J lost 5; bases outside the gene matches: 5. CDR1 is SQVTM and CDR2 is ANQGSEA in the germline V gene. The CDR3 extends over 13 amino acids. The CDR3 region is CSVDRGGDETQYF. The CDR3 region has the DNA TGCAGCGTTGATCGGGGGGGCGATGAGACCCAGTACTTC. The variable domain in full, with the rest retrieved from reference TRBV29-1 and TRBJ2-5, is SAVISQKPSRDICQRGTSLTIQCQVDSQVTMMFWYRQQPGQSLTLIATANQGSEATYESGFVIDKFPISRPNLTFSTLTVSNMSPEDSSIYLCSVDRGGDETQYFGPGTRLLVL.

This clone came up a few times. V is TRBV4-1 and J is TRBJ2-3; 8 positions match TRBD2. CDR1 and CDR2 from the germline V gene are MGHRA and YSYEKL. V shed 0 bases, J shed 1 base, and the junction held 6 bases outside the gene matches. The CDR3 extends over 17 amino acids. The CDR3 DNA follows: TGCGCCAGCAGCCAAGAAGCCAGCGGGGGAGGCACAGATACGCAGTATTTT. It specifies CASSQEASGGGTDTQYF.

This chain uses TRBV7-2 with TRBJ1-1, with D possibly TRBD1 on 6 matching bases. Germline CDR1 reads SGHTA; CDR2 reads FQGNSA. CDR3 length: 13 residues. Trimming took 5 bases from V and 6 from J, leaving 13 bases between them. The CDR3 nucleotides read TGTGCCAGCAGCCGAGAGTACAGGGCTGAAGCTTTCTTT. Translation gives CASSREYRAEAFF.

This clone turned up a few times. This rearrangement joins TRBV5-1 to TRBJ2-7; 8 bases match TRBD1. The CDR3 has 13 residues. Germline V CDR1 and CDR2: SGHRS, YFSETQ. J was trimmed by 4 bases and V by 3 bases; bases with no gene match: 3. The CDR3 protein is CASSSNRGYEQYF. DNA for the CDR3: TGCGCCAGCAGCTCGAACAGGGGGTACGAGCAGTACTTC. Based on the CDR3 plus reference TRBV5-1 and TRBJ2-7, the full variable domain is KAGVTQTPRYLIKTRGQQVTLSCSPISGHRSVSWYQQTPGQGLQFLFEYFSETQRNKGNFPGRFSGRQFSNSRSEMNVSTLELGDSALYLCASSSNRGYEQYFGPGTRLTVT.

The chain carries TRBV5-1 and TRBJ2-5; tentatively, D is TRBD2 (5 bases). The CDR3 covers 17 residues. V dropped 2 bases and J dropped 2 bases, with 19 bases sitting between them. Germline lookup yields CDR1 SGHRS and CDR2 YFSETQ. CDR3 in amino acids: CASSFRRPSAVQETQYF. The CDR3 coding sequence is TGCGCCAGCAGCTTCCGTCGCCCTTCAGCGGTACAAGAGACCCAGTACTTC.

V usage is TRBV11-3 and J usage is TRBJ2-4; possibly TRBD2 for D (6 bases). The CDR3 is made up of 13 amino acids. Germline V lookup: CDR1 SGHNT, CDR2 YENEEA. V shed 2 bases and J shed 8 bases, with 10 bases lying between them. The CDR3 region is CASSLYGEDIQYF. Written as DNA, the CDR3 is TGTGCCAGCAGCTTATATGGGGAGGACATTCAGTACTTC.

The genes are TRBV30 and TRBJ1-5, with TRBD1 identical over 7 bases. With V trimmed by 1 base and J by 7 bases, 4 bases remained unmatched. The CDR3 loop spans 13 amino acids. Germline V gene lookup returns CDR1 GTSNPN and CDR2 SVGIG (reference sequence). CDR3 sequence: CAWSATGRQPQHF. DNA for the CDR3: TGTGCCTGGAGTGCGACAGGGAGGCAGCCCCAGCATTTT.

The J gene is TRBJ2-5, the V gene TRBV9, with D possibly being TRBD1 (8 bases). V dropped 4 bases and J dropped 5 bases, with 24 bases sitting between them. CDR1 is SGDLS, CDR2 YYNGEE, per germline. This CDR3 region has 17 residues. The CDR3 coding sequence is TGTGCCAGCAGCCCGGGGGGAAGGACAGGGAAGTTGGAGACCCAGTACTTC. The encoded protein is CASSPGGRTGKLETQYF. Full variable domain (outside the CDR3, taken from reference TRBV9 and TRBJ2-5): DSGVTQTPKHLITATGQRVTLRCSPRSGDLSVYWYQQSLDQGLQFLIQYYNGEERAKGNILERFSAQQFPDLHSELNLSSLELGDSALYFCASSPGGRTGKLETQYFGPGTRLLVL.

As to this clone: At the DNA level, this CDR3 is encoded by other sequences in the same sample as well. The V gene is TRBV6-5, the J gene TRBJ1-2; 8 bases match TRBD1. This CDR3 has 12 amino acids. Trimming removed 5 bases from V and 5 bases from J; junction bases left unmatched: 1. Per the germline V gene, CDR1 is MNHEY and CDR2 is SVGAGI. The CDR3 here is CASSRQGYGYTF. The CDR3 DNA sequence: TGTGCCAGCAGTCGACAGGGGTATGGCTACACCTTC.

DNA for the CDR3: TGTGCCAGCAGCGTAGTTGGACTAGCGGGAGGGCTTGGAGAGACCCAGTACTTC. Its protein product is CASSVVGLAGGLGETQYF. The chain uses TRBV9 and TRBJ2-5; TRBD2 aligns across 15 bases. This CDR3 has 18 residues. Germline trimming cut 0 bases from V and 4 bases from J; bases unmatched to any gene: 7. CDR1 SGDLS and CDR2 YYNGEE come from the germline V gene.

This clone was seen just once. The chain carries TRBV2 and TRBJ1-1; D possibly corresponds to TRBD1 (6 bases). The V gene's germline CDR1 is SNHLY and CDR2 FYNNEI. The CDR3 runs 14 residues. Trimming removed 3 bases from V and 4 bases from J, with 12 bases in between. The CDR3 DNA reads as TGTGCCAGCAGTGAGAGGGAGACAGGCACTGAAGCTTTCTTT. It translates to CASSERETGTEAFF. The full variable domain, rest sourced from reference TRBV2 and TRBJ1-1, is EPEVTQTPSHQVTQMGQEVILRCVPISNHLYFYWYRQILGQKVEFLVSFYNNEISEKSEIFDDQFSVERPDGSNFTLKIRSTKLEDSAMYFCASSERETGTEAFFGQGTRLTVV.